This is a list of T cell receptor beta chains from one sample in a study of cytomegalovirus exposure and HLA in healthy donors. Libraries were prepared by immunoSEQ multiplex PCR; TCRdb keeps only in-frame clonotypes and omits some of them. The sample holds about 160,000 clones, 70% to 90% seen once. The sequenced sample was PBMCs. These receptor sequences come from a woman in her 30s in good health and CMV-seronegative. The CDR3 runs from the conserved cysteine through the conserved F or W. Each record gives: D gene, J gene, CDR3 length, clone size, V gene, CDR3 protein, CDR3 DNA. D genes are given only for firm matches. Clone size is shown for a subset of rows, as once, few, many or a class of expanded clone.

d_call: TRBD1; j_call: TRBJ2-3; cdr3_length: 15; clone_size: .; v_call: TRBV5-5; cdr3_aa: CASSLVGTVPDTQYF; cdr3_nt: TGTGCCAGCAGCTTGGTGGGGACAGTGCCAGATACGCAGTATTTT
d_call: TRBD1; j_call: TRBJ2-7; cdr3_length: 14; clone_size: .; v_call: TRBV19; cdr3_aa: CASSKTGAAYEQYF; cdr3_nt: TGTGCCAGTAGTAAGACAGGGGCGGCTTACGAGCAGTACTTC
d_call: TRBD1; j_call: TRBJ1-2; cdr3_length: 16; clone_size: .; v_call: TRBV9; cdr3_aa: CASSVVHPGQGGGYTF; cdr3_nt: TGTGCCAGCAGCGTAGTCCACCCGGGACAGGGCGGTGGCTACACCTTC
d_call: TRBD1; j_call: TRBJ1-2; cdr3_length: 11; clone_size: .; v_call: TRBV30; cdr3_aa: CAGDRVHGYTF; cdr3_nt: TGTGCCGGAGACAGGGTACATGGCTACACCTTC
d_call: .; j_call: TRBJ2-2; cdr3_length: 12; clone_size: few; v_call: TRBV7-3; cdr3_aa: CASSQGLGELFF; cdr3_nt: TGTGCCAGCTCCCAGGGGCTCGGGGAGCTGTTTTTT
d_call: .; j_call: TRBJ2-5; cdr3_length: 13; clone_size: .; v_call: TRBV27; cdr3_aa: CASSRKFEETQYF; cdr3_nt: TGTGCCAGCTCGCGAAAGTTTGAAGAGACCCAGTACTTC
d_call: .; j_call: TRBJ1-5; cdr3_length: 15; clone_size: .; v_call: TRBV19; cdr3_aa: CASSIRGTRNQPQHF; cdr3_nt: TGTGCCAGTAGTATAAGAGGAACTCGTAATCAGCCCCAGCATTTT
d_call: TRBD1; j_call: TRBJ2-1; cdr3_length: 15; clone_size: .; v_call: TRBV19; cdr3_aa: CASSRGTGQYNEQFF; cdr3_nt: TGTGCCAGTAGCAGAGGGACAGGACAATACAATGAGCAGTTCTTC
d_call: TRBD1; j_call: TRBJ2-7; cdr3_length: 15; clone_size: .; v_call: TRBV19; cdr3_aa: CASSIWGPGGYEQYF; cdr3_nt: TGTGCCAGTAGTATCTGGGGGCCAGGGGGCTACGAGCAGTACTTC
d_call: .; j_call: TRBJ1-5; cdr3_length: 12; clone_size: .; v_call: TRBV7-9; cdr3_aa: CASSSDGQPQHF; cdr3_nt: TGTGCCAGCAGCTCAGACGGGCAGCCCCAGCATTTT
d_call: .; j_call: TRBJ1-6; cdr3_length: 13; clone_size: .; v_call: TRBV6-5; cdr3_aa: CASSYGGGSPLHF; cdr3_nt: TGTGCCAGCAGTTACGGGGGGGGGTCACCCCTCCACTTT
d_call: .; j_call: TRBJ1-1; cdr3_length: 15; clone_size: .; v_call: TRBV5-1; cdr3_aa: CASRDRGQVNTEAFF; cdr3_nt: TGCGCCAGCAGGGATAGGGGACAAGTGAACACTGAAGCTTTCTTT
d_call: .; j_call: TRBJ1-4; cdr3_length: 15; clone_size: .; v_call: TRBV21-1; cdr3_aa: CASSPSGTGAEKLFF; cdr3_nt: TGTGCCAGCAGCCCCTCAGGGACAGGGGCGGAAAAACTGTTTTTT